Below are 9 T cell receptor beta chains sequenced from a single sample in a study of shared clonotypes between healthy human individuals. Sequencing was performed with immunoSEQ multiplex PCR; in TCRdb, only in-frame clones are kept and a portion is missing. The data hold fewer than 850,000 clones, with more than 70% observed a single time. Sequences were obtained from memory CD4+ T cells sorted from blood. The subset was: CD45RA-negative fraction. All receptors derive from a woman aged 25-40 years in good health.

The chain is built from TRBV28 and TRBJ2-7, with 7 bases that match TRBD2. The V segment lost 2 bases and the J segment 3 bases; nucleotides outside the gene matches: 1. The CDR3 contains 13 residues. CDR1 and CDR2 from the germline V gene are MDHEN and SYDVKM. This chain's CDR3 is CASSLGGGYEQYF. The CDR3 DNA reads TGTGCCAGCAGTTTAGGCGGGGGCTACGAGCAGTACTTC.

The CDR3 protein is CASSLEGTSGAFTGELFF. The CDR3 region has the DNA TGTGCCAGCAGCTTAGAAGGGACTAGCGGTGCGTTCACCGGGGAGCTGTTTTTT. V gene TRBV7-2 combines with J gene TRBJ2-2; 11 bases match TRBD2. This CDR3 has 18 residues. Unmatched junction bases numbered 8, after V lost 1 base and J lost 4 bases. CDR1 is SGHTA, CDR2 FQGNSA, per germline.

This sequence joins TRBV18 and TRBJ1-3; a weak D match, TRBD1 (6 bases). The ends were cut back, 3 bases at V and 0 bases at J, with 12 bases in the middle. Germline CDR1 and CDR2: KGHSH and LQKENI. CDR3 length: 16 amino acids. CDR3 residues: CASSPRQANSGNTIYF. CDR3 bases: TGTGCCAGCTCACCGAGACAGGCGAACTCTGGAAACACCATATATTTT. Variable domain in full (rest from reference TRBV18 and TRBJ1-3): NAGVMQNPRHLVRRRGQEARLRCSPMKGHSHVYWYRQLPEEGLKFMVYLQKENIIDESGMPKERFSAEFPKEGPSILRIQQVVRGDSAAYFCASSPRQANSGNTIYFGEGSWLTVV.

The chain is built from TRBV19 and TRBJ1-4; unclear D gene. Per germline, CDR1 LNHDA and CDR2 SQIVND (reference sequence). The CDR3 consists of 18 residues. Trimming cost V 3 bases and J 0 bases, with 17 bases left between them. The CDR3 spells CASSMADGIAATNEKLFF. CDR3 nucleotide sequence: TGTGCCAGTAGTATGGCGGACGGTATAGCCGCAACTAATGAAAAACTGTTTTTT.

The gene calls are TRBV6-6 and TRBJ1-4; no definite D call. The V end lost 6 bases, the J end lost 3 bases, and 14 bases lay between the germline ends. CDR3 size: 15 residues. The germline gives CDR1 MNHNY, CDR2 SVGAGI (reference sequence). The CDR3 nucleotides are TGTGCCAGCAGCGGGCGACGGTCTTCTAATGAAAAACTGTTTTTT. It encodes CASSGRRSSNEKLFF.

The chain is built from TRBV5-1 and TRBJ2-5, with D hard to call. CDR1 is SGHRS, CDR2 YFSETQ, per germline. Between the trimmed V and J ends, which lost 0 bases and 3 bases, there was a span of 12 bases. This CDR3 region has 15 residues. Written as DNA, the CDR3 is TGCGCCAGCAGCTTGGTCCCAGGCATTAAAGAGACCCAGTACTTC. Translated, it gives CASSLVPGIKETQYF. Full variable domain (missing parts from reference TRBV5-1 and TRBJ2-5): KAGVTQTPRYLIKTRGQQVTLSCSPISGHRSVSWYQQTPGQGLQFLFEYFSETQRNKGNFPGRFSGRQFSNSRSEMNVSTLELGDSALYLCASSLVPGIKETQYFGPGTRLLVL.

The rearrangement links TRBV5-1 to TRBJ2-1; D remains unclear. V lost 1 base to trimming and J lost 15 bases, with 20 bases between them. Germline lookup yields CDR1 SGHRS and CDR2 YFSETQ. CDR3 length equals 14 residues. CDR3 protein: CASSLRIGFFPPFF. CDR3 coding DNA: TGCGCCAGCAGCTTGAGGATAGGTTTCTTCCCCCCGTTCTTC.

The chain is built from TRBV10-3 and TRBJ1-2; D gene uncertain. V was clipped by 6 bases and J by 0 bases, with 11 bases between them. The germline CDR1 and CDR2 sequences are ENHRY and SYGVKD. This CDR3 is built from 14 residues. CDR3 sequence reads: CAISQTAANYGYTF. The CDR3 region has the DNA TGTGCCATCAGCCAGACGGCCGCTAACTATGGCTACACCTTC.

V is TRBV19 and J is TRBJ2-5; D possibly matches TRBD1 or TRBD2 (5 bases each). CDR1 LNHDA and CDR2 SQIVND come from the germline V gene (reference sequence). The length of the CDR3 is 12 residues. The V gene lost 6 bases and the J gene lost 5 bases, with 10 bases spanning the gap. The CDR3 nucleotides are TGTGCCAGTAGGAGGGGTTCGGAGACCCAGTACTTC. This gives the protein CASRRGSETQYF. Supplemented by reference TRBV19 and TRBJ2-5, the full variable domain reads DGGITQSPKYLFRKEGQNVTLSCEQNLNHDAMYWYRQDPGQGLRLIYYSQIVNDFQKGDIAEGYSVSREKKESFPLTVTSAQKNPTAFYLCASRRGSETQYFGPGTRLLVL.